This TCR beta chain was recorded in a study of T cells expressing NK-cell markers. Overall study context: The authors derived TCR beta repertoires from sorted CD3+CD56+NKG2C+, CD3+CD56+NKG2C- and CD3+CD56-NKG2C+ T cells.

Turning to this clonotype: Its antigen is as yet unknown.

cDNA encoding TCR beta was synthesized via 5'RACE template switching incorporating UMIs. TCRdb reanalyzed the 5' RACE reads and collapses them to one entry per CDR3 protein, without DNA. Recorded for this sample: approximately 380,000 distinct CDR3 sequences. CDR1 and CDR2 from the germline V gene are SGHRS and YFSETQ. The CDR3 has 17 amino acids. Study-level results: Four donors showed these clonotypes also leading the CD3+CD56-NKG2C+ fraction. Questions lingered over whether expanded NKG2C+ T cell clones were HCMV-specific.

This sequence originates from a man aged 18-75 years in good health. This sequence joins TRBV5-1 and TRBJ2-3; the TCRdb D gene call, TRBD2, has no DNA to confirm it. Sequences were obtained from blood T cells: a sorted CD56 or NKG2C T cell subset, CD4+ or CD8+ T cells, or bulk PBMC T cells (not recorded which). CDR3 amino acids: CASSLEGTSLSTDTQYF.